This paragraph covers one T cell receptor beta chain sequence. These data belong to a study of blood T cell repertoires in COVID-19. In the study overall: PBMCs, B-cell-depleted T cells, or T cells provided the cDNA or gDNA that made up the material.

Method: immunoSEQ multiplex PCR; TCRdb's copy keeps in-frame clones and lacks some. The data show approximately 150,000 clones, roughly 82% seen once. The sample taken for sequencing was peripheral blood. This TCR came from a woman in her fifties or sixties in a cohort sampled during active or convalescent COVID-19.

CDR3 DNA sequence: TGTGCCAGCAGTTACACCACACAGGATGGGCACTATGGCTACACCTTC. Its translation is CASSYTTQDGHYGYTF. This chain uses TRBV2 with TRBJ1-2, with D possibly being TRBD1 (5 bases). CDR1 is SNHLY and CDR2 is FYNNEI in the germline V gene. The CDR3 runs 16 residues. Trimming stripped 5 bases from V and 3 bases from J, with 19 bases between.